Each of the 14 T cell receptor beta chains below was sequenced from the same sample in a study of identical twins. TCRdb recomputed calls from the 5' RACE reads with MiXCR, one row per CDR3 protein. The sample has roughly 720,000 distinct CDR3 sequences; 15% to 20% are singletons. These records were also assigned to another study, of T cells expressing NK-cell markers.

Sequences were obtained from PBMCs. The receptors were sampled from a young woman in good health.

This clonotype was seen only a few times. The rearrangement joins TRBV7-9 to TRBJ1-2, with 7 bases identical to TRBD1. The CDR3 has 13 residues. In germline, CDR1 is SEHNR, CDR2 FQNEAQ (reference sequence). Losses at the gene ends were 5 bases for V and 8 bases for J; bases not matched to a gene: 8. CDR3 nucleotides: TGTGCCAGCAGCCCTACTACAGGGGAAGGCTACACCTTC. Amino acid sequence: CASSPTTGEGYTF.

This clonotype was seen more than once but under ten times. CDR3 sequence reads: CSVAITGGDETQYF. The CDR3 DNA follows: TGCAGCGTAGCAATTACAGGGGGCGACGAGACCCAGTACTTC. The chain carries TRBV29-1 and TRBJ2-5; TRBD1 agrees at 9 bases. Unmatched junction bases numbered 10, after V lost 6 bases and J lost 5 bases. The CDR3 consists of 14 residues. Germline CDR1 and CDR2: SQVTM and ANQGSEA.

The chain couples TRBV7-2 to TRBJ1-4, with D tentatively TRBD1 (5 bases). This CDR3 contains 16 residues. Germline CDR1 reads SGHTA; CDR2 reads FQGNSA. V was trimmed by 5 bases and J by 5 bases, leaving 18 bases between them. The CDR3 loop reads CASSPTVGTLNEKLFF. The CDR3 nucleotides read TGTGCCAGCAGCCCGACCGTCGGGACTTTAAATGAAAAACTGTTTTTT.

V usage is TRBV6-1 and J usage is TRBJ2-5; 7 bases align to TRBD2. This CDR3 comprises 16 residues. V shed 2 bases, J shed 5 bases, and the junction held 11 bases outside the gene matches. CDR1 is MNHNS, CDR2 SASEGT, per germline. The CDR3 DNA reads TGTGCCAGCAGTGAACTAGGTGGGCGGGGGAGGGAGACCCAGTACTTC. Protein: CASSELGGRGRETQYF.

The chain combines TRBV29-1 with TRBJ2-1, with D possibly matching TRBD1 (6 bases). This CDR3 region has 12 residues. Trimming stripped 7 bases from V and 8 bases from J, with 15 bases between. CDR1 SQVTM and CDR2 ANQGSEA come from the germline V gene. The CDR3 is CSDRVQSYEQFF. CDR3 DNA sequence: TGCAGCGACAGGGTTCAGTCTTATGAGCAGTTCTTC.

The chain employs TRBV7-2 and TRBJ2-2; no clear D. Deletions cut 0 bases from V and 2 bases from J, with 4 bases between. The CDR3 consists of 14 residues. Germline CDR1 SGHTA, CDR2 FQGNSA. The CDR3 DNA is TGTGCCAGCAGCTTAGCGCATAACACCGGGGAGCTGTTTTTT. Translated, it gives CASSLAHNTGELFF.

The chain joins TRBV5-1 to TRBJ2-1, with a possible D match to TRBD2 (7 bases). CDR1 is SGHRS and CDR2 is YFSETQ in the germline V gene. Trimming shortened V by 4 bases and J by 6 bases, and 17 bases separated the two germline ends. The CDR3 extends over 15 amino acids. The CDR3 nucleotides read TGCGCCAGCAGCCTCAGGGGAGGGGTGGCCAATGAGCAGTTCTTC. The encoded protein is CASSLRGGVANEQFF.

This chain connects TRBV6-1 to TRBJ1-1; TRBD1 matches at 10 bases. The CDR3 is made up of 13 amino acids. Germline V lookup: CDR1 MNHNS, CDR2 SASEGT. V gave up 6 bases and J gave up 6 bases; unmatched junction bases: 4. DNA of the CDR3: TGTGCCAGCAGAATGACAGGGGGCCCTGAAGCTTTCTTT. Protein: CASRMTGGPEAFF.

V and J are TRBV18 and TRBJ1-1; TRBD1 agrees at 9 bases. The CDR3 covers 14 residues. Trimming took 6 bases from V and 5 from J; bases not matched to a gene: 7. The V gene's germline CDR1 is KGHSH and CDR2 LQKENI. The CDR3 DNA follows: TGTGCCAGCTCGGTCGGACAGGGGAGGACTGAAGCTTTCTTT. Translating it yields CASSVGQGRTEAFF.

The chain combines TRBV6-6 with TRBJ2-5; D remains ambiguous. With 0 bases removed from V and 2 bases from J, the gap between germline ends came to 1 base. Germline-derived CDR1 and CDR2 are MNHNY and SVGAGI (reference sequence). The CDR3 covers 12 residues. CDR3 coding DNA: TGTGCCAGCAGTTACTCGCAAGAGACCCAGTACTTC. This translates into CASSYSQETQYF.

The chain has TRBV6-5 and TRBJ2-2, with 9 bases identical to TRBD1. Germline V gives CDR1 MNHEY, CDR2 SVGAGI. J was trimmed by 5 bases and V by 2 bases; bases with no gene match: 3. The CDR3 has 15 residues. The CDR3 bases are TGTGCCAGCAGTTACAGGACAGGGGATACCGGGGAGCTGTTTTTT. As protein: CASSYRTGDTGELFF.

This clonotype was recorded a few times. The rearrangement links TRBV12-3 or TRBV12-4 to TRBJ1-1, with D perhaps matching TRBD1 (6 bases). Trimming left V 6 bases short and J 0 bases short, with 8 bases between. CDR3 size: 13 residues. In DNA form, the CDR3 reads TGTGCCAGCAGGGACAGTCTGAACACTGAAGCTTTCTTT. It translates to CASRDSLNTEAFF.

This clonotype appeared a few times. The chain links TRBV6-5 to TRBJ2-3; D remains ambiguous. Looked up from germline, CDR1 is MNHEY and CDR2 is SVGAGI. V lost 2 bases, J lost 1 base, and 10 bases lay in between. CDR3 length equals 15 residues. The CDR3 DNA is TGTGCCAGCAGTTACCCCCAGGCCGGCACAGATACGCAGTATTTT. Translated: CASSYPQAGTDTQYF.

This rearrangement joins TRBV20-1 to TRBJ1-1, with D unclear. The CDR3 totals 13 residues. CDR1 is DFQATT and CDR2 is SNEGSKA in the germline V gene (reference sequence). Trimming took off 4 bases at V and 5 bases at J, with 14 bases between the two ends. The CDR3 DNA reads TGCAGTGCTATACCTATAGTAGGAACTGAAGCTTTCTTT. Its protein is CSAIPIVGTEAFF.